These 10 T cell receptor beta chains were all obtained from the same sample, sequenced in a study of T-cell reconstitution after alpha-beta-depleted transplantation in children. Unique molecular identifiers were incorporated during preparation of the TCRbeta library. One entry per CDR3 protein, called by TCRdb with MiXCR from the PCR reads. The sample yields 95,000 to 150,000 distinct CDR3 sequences, roughly 23% seen once. The sequencing used PBMCs, mostly from graft donor cells, collected 180 days after TCRalphabeta/CD19-depleted stem cell transplant. These receptors were collected from a male patient between 2 and 9 years old who had a stem cell transplant for chronic granulomatous disease, so the T cells may come from the graft donor.

This clonotype was counted ten times or more. J is TRBJ2-5 and V is TRBV29-1; 8 nucleotides align to TRBD1. The germline gives CDR1 SQVTM, CDR2 ANQGSEA. The CDR3 runs to 15 residues. J lost 5 bases, V lost 0 bases, and 8 bases had no gene match. The CDR3 loop reads CSVEESPRGQETQYF. Written as DNA, the CDR3 is TGCAGCGTTGAAGAAAGCCCCAGGGGGCAGGAGACCCAGTACTTC.

The CDR3 sequence is CASSIPSASQETQYF. The DNA for the CDR3 is TGTGCCAGCAGCATCCCGTCAGCCAGCCAAGAGACCCAGTACTTC. The V gene is TRBV7-9, the J gene TRBJ2-5; D unclear. Germline CDR1 reads SEHNR; CDR2 reads FQNEAQ (reference sequence). Trimming removed 5 bases at V and 1 base at J, with 14 bases between. CDR3 length: 15 amino acids.

This clonotype was observed a handful of times. The V and J genes are TRBV15 and TRBJ1-4, with D hard to call. The CDR3 has 17 amino acids. The germline V gene encodes CDR1 LNHNV and CDR2 YYDKDF (reference sequence). With 1 base removed from V and 0 bases from J, the gap between germline ends came to 12 bases. The CDR3 sequence is CATSRVVAQSTNEKLFF. The CDR3 region has the DNA TGTGCCACCAGCAGAGTAGTAGCGCAGTCAACTAATGAAAAACTGTTTTTT. The complete variable domain, with remaining parts taken from reference TRBV15 and TRBJ1-4, reads DAMVIQNPRYQVTQFGKPVTLSCSQTLNHNVMYWYQQKSSQAPKLLFHYYDKDFNNEADTPDNFQSRRPNTSFCFLDIRSPGLGDTAMYLCATSRVVAQSTNEKLFFGSGTQLSVL.

The sample holds a few counts of this clonotype. The chain couples TRBV28 to TRBJ2-5; D gene ambiguous. CDR3 size: 12 residues. V was trimmed by 6 bases and J by 7 bases, leaving 12 bases between them. The germline CDR1 and CDR2 sequences are MDHEN and SYDVKM. The CDR3 spells CASSLPPGTQYF. The CDR3 DNA reads TGTGCCAGCAGCTTACCACCAGGGACCCAGTACTTC.

The chain recombines TRBV9 with TRBJ2-1; 8 bases agree with TRBD1. The CDR3 has 15 amino acids. Per the germline V gene, CDR1 is SGDLS and CDR2 is YYNGEE. The J segment lost 4 bases and the V segment lost 3 bases, leaving 6 bases of the junction unmatched. CDR3 nucleotides: TGTGCCAGCAGCGCCCTACAGGGGGGATACAATGAGCAGTTCTTC. It encodes CASSALQGGYNEQFF.

This clonotype was counted between two and nine times. The gene calls are TRBV10-2 and TRBJ2-1, with TRBD2 identical over 12 bases. The V segment lost 5 bases and the J segment 11 bases; nucleotides outside the gene matches: 7. The CDR3 loop spans 14 amino acids. Germline CDR1 and CDR2: WSHSY and SAAADI. The CDR3, as DNA: TGCGCCAGCAGTCCTAGCGGGAGGGCGGGAAAGCAGTTCTTC. The encoded protein is CASSPSGRAGKQFF.

This clonotype has at least ten counts. The genes are TRBV12-3 or TRBV12-4 and TRBJ2-7; D perhaps matches TRBD2 (5 bases). The CDR3 is 17 residues long. V was shortened by 7 bases and J by 2 bases, with 24 bases between the two germline ends. CDR3 nucleotide sequence: TGTGCCAGCACTACTGGGATTGGGGAGACATACCCCTACGAGCAGTACTTC. Translation: CASTTGIGETYPYEQYF.

This chain joins TRBV25-1 and TRBJ2-1, with D possibly matching TRBD2 (5 bases). Germline V CDR1 and CDR2: MGHDK, SYGVNS. CDR3 length: 15 residues. Trimming left V 6 bases short and J 6 bases short, with 18 bases between. In DNA form, the CDR3 reads TGTGCCAGCAGCCCATCGACTACGCCGGGCAATGAGCAGTTCTTC. This translates into CASSPSTTPGNEQFF.

This clonotype was recorded at least ten times. The chain links TRBV28 to TRBJ1-2; D gene uncertain. V was clipped by 1 base and J by 4 bases, with 7 bases between them. The CDR3 runs 13 residues. Per germline, CDR1 MDHEN and CDR2 SYDVKM. This CDR3 is CASSLFPVYGYTF. As DNA, the CDR3 is TGTGCCAGCAGTTTATTCCCAGTCTATGGCTACACCTTC.

The chain couples TRBV20-1 to TRBJ2-1, with D tentatively TRBD2 (6 bases). Germline-derived CDR1 and CDR2 are DFQATT and SNEGSKA (reference sequence). The V end was cut by 0 bases, the J end by 5 bases, with 17 bases between. This CDR3 contains 16 residues. This chain's CDR3 is CSARESWGLLDNEQFF. The CDR3 coding sequence is TGCAGTGCTAGAGAGAGCTGGGGACTCCTAGACAATGAGCAGTTCTTC.